This passage covers 28 T cell receptor beta chains from one sample sequenced in a study of tumor and adjacent non-tumor tissue in lung cancer. No cell sorting was done before RNA was extracted from the tissue. Three rounds of nested PCR, following a modified ARM-PCR protocol, produced the TCRbeta library. One entry per CDR3 protein results from TCRdb running MiXCR on the multiplex PCR reads. The sample carries 120,000 to 150,000 distinct CDR3 sequences, about 71% recorded once. The sequencing sample was made of lung tumor tissue. The receptors here all came from a man aged 60 to 75 with small cell lung cancer.

In regard to this clonotype: Germline is not matched at one junction end, which may reflect a read error. The chain combines TRBV5-1 with TRBJ2-3; TRBD2 agrees at 11 bases. This CDR3 is built from 15 residues. Germline assignment: CDR1 SGHRS and CDR2 YFSETQ. The CDR3 spells CTSSLELAGVTSQYF. CDR3 nucleotide sequence: TGCACCAGCAGCTTGGAACTAGCGGGAGTTACGTCGCAGTATTTT.

V and J are TRBV5-8 and TRBJ1-3; D is ambiguous. CDR3 size: 13 residues. CDR1 SGHTS and CDR2 YDEGEE come from the germline V gene. Trimming removed 0 bases from V and 6 bases from J, with 7 bases in between. The chain's CDR3 is CASSLGSLNTIYF. The CDR3 nucleotides read TGTGCCAGCAGCTTGGGCAGCTTAAACACCATATATTTT.

In the case of this clonotype: This may come from a read error, since a much larger clone is one base off. The J gene is TRBJ2-2, the V gene TRBV6-2 or TRBV6-3; D unclear. Germline CDR1 is MNHEY and CDR2 is SVGEGT. Deletions cut 8 bases from V and 0 bases from J, with 16 bases between. CDR3 length: 16 residues. CDR3 DNA sequence: TGTGCCAGCTCCATCCGGAAGGTCGCGAACACCGGGGAGCTGTTTTTT. It codes for CASSIRKVANTGELFF.

This clonotype was seen just once. This sequence may be a read error, since a much larger clone differs from it by one base. The rearrangement links TRBV6-1 to TRBJ2-1; a weak D match, TRBD1 (6 bases). In germline, CDR1 is MNHNS, CDR2 SASEGT. V was cut by 5 bases and J by 7 bases, with 21 bases left in between. There are 16 residues in the CDR3. CDR3 sequence reads: CASSRRPGHFPNEQFF. CDR3 coding DNA: TGTGCCAGCAGTCGACGGCCGGGACACTTCCCGAATGAGCAGTTCTTC.

The chain is built from TRBV4-2 and TRBJ2-2, with D perhaps TRBD2 (6 bases). Germline-derived CDR1 and CDR2 are LGHNA and YNFKEQ. This CDR3 spans 18 amino acids. In DNA, the CDR3 is TGTACCGGCAGCCAAAGGTTTCCGGGACTGGCGGCCACCGGGGAGCTGTTTTTT. Protein sequence: CTGSQRFPGLAATGELFF.

To note about this clonotype: Compared with germline, one end of the junction differs, possibly owing to a read error. The chain has TRBV11-2 and TRBJ2-1, with D unresolved. The CDR3 totals 17 residues. Germline CDR1 is SGHAT and CDR2 is FQNNGV. This CDR3 reads CASSPNERVYVHNERFF. CDR3 in DNA: TGTGCCAGCAGCCCCAACGAACGAGTATACGTCCACAATGAGCGGTTCTTC.

This rearrangement joins TRBV6-5 to TRBJ1-6; D is possibly TRBD1 (5 bases). The CDR3 covers 14 residues. Germline V lookup: CDR1 MNHEY, CDR2 SVGAGI. The ends were cut back, 4 bases at V and 9 bases at J, with 13 bases in the middle. In DNA, the CDR3 is TGTGCCAGCAGTTGCTTGCAGGGAGGTTCACCCCTCCACTTT. Translating gives CASSCLQGGSPLHF.

There are many counts of this clonotype. V and J are TRBV20-1 and TRBJ2-1, with 8 positions matching TRBD2. There are 14 residues in the CDR3. V shed 6 bases and J 10 bases; nucleotides not matched to a gene: 14. Germline V CDR1 and CDR2: DFQATT, SNEGSKA (reference sequence). This chain's CDR3 is CSALGLAGAGEQFF. The CDR3 nucleotides read TGCAGTGCCCTGGGGCTAGCGGGTGCGGGGGAGCAGTTCTTC.

Concerning this clonotype itself: The conserved phenylalanine or tryptophan is not found at the CDR3 terminus, so this likely reflects a read error. The chain carries TRBV20-1 and TRBJ1-1; D ambiguous. This CDR3 is built from 20 residues. Trimming removed 3 bases from V and 1 base from J, with 30 bases in between. The V gene's germline CDR1 is DFQATT and CDR2 SNEGSKA (reference sequence). The chain's CDR3 is CSASLLRIGMVGTGNTEAFI. The CDR3 coding sequence is TGCAGTGCTAGTCTCCTGAGGATCGGTATGGTAGGCACCGGGAACACTGAAGCTTTCATT.

This clonotype was detected once. V usage is TRBV20-1 and J usage is TRBJ2-1, with TRBD2 matching over 9 bases. V was clipped by 2 bases and J by 9 bases; unmatched bases: 11. From germline, CDR1 is DFQATT and CDR2 SNEGSKA (reference sequence). This CDR3 region has 15 residues. Here the CDR3 DNA reads TGCAGTGCTAGATATGGGTCTAGCGGGACCCGTGAGCAGTTCTTC. Translation gives CSARYGSSGTREQFF.

Comment on this clonotype: One junction end does not reproduce the germline sequence, and a read error may be involved. The chain combines TRBV11-1 with TRBJ2-1; D possibly uses TRBD1 or TRBD2 (5 bases each). This CDR3 has 13 amino acids. The germline gives CDR1 SGHAT, CDR2 FQDESV (reference sequence). Here the CDR3 reads CASQSGVGDEQFF. The CDR3 DNA reads as TGTGCCAGCCAGTCTGGGGTGGGGGATGAGCAATTCTTC.

About this clonotype: Given the absence of the conserved phenylalanine or tryptophan at the CDR3 end, a read error is likely. The CDR3 is CASSENPSEETQYL. The CDR3 DNA sequence: TGTGCCAGCAGTGAAAACCCTAGCGAAGAGACCCAGTACCTC. This chain connects TRBV6-1 to TRBJ2-5; the D gene is possibly TRBD2 (6 bases). This CDR3 region has 14 residues. Trimming took off 2 bases at V and 3 bases at J, with 10 bases between the two ends. Germline-derived CDR1 and CDR2 are MNHNS and SASEGT.

As regards this clonotype: Since a much larger clone is just one base distant, this may be a read error. The CDR3 DNA reads as TGTGCCAGCATCACGGACCAGGGAACCTATGGCTACACCTTC. Amino acid sequence: CASITDQGTYGYTF. The genes are TRBV5-5 and TRBJ1-2; TRBD1 might be the D (5 bases). Trimming removed 6 bases at V and 4 bases at J, with 16 bases between. The CDR3 is 14 residues long. Germline lookup yields CDR1 SGHKS and CDR2 YYEKEE (reference sequence).

Worth noting for this clonotype: This may stem from a read error, because a much larger clone lies one nucleotide away. The CDR3 coding sequence is TGTGCCAGCAGCTTTGGCCCGGGAGCCAGTAATGAGCAGTTCTTC. It translates to CASSFGPGASNEQFF. J is TRBJ2-1 and V is TRBV7-9; D possibly corresponds to TRBD2 (6 bases). Looked up from germline, CDR1 is SEHNR and CDR2 is FQNEAQ (reference sequence). This CDR3 is built from 15 residues. The germline V and J ends were trimmed by 3 bases and 7 bases, with 16 bases remaining between them. Full variable domain (rest looked up from reference TRBV7-9 and TRBJ2-1): DTGVSQNPRHKITKRGQNVTFRCDPISEHNRLYWYRQTLGQGPEFLTYFQNEAQLEKSRLLSDRFSAERPKGSFSTLEIQRTEQGDSAMYLCASSFGPGASNEQFFGPGTRLTVL.

For this clonotype: At one boundary the junction diverges from the germline segment, which might be a read error. The V gene is TRBV12-3 or TRBV12-4, the J gene TRBJ1-2, with D unclear. CDR3 length equals 13 residues. The CDR3 protein is CANRNTFNYGYTF. In nucleotides, the CDR3 is TGTGCCAACAGAAACACTTTTAACTATGGCTACACCTTT.

The chain carries TRBV20-1 and TRBJ2-7, with 8 bases fitting TRBD2. The J segment lost 13 bases and the V segment lost 8 bases, leaving 13 bases of the junction unmatched. Germline V gene data show CDR1 as DFQATT and CDR2 as SNEGSKA (reference sequence). The CDR3 loop spans 11 amino acids. This chain's CDR3 is CSTKLAGRVYF. The CDR3 DNA sequence: TGCAGTACAAAGCTAGCGGGCCGTGTCTACTTC.

This rearrangement joins TRBV12-3 or TRBV12-4 to TRBJ2-1, with 10 bases that match TRBD2. There are 16 residues in the CDR3. V was pared by 7 bases and J by 2 bases, with 8 bases of the junction left unmatched. The CDR3 DNA is TGTGCCAGCACAAAGGCGCTAGCGGGAGCCTACAATGAGCAGTTCTTC. This encodes CASTKALAGAYNEQFF.

Turning to this clonotype: This may stem from a read error, because a much larger clone lies one nucleotide away. The J gene is TRBJ2-5, the V gene TRBV6-1, with 8 bases that match TRBD1. There are 13 residues in the CDR3. The germline V gene encodes CDR1 MNHNS and CDR2 SASEGT. CDR3 amino acids: CANSRDRSDSQYF. The CDR3 DNA follows: TGTGCCAACAGTCGGGACAGGTCTGATTCCCAGTACTTC.

As to this clonotype: The CDR3 ends on some other residue instead of the conserved phenylalanine or tryptophan, so this is likely a read error. The chain carries TRBV13 and TRBJ1-2; no firm D call. This CDR3 spans 12 amino acids. The germline V gene encodes CDR1 PRHDT and CDR2 FYEKMQ (reference sequence). CDR3: CTRSLGYYGYTL. CDR3 bases: TGTACCAGGAGCTTAGGGTACTATGGCTACACCTTG.

In its sample, this clonotype was seen a few times. Possible read error: a much larger clone is one base away. The chain is built from TRBV20-1 and TRBJ2-1, with 10 bases aligning to TRBD2. CDR1 and CDR2 (germline): DFQATT, SNEGSKA (reference sequence). The CDR3 sequence is 14 residues long. The CDR3 nucleotides are TGCAATGCTAAGAGCGGGAGGGCCGGGAATGAGCAGTTCTTC. This translates into CNAKSGRAGNEQFF.

As for this clonotype: This clone may be a read error of a much larger clone one base away. The rearrangement links TRBV29-1 to TRBJ2-1, with D possibly matching TRBD2 (5 bases). Germline V CDR1 and CDR2: SQVTM, ANQGSEA. This CDR3 has 11 residues. In DNA, the CDR3 is TGCAGCGTGGACTCCTACAATGAGCTGTTCTTC. Protein sequence: CSVDSYNELFF.

Comments on this clonotype: A junction end diverges from the germline sequence, so it may reflect a read error. The V gene is TRBV29-1, the J gene TRBJ2-1, with TRBD2 matching 11 bases. The CDR3 is made up of 16 amino acids. CDR1 and CDR2 from the germline V gene are SQVTM and ANQGSEA. CDR3 sequence (DNA): TGCTGCGTTGAAGTTCAATGGCTAGCGGGAGGCAATGAGCAGCTCTTC. Its translation is CCVEVQWLAGGNEQLF.

J is TRBJ2-7 and V is TRBV24-1, with no clear D. Germline loops: CDR1 KGHDR, CDR2 SFDVKD. The CDR3 length is 18 residues. CDR3: CATRIPPCDDPASYEQYV. The CDR3 DNA follows: TGTGCTACCAGGATCCCCCCGTGCGACGATCCGGCCTCCTACGAGCAGTACGTC.

As regards this clonotype: This sequence may be a read error, since a much larger clone differs from it by one base. The J gene is TRBJ2-5, the V gene TRBV29-1; weak D call: TRBD2 (5 bases). The CDR3 spans 12 residues. Trimming pared 1 base from V and 5 bases from J, leaving 8 bases between. Germline CDR1 and CDR2: SQVTM and ANQGSEA. CDR3 region: CSVEVGAETQYF. DNA for the CDR3: TGCAGCGTTGAAGTGGGAGCTGAGACCCAGTACTTC.

This clonotype was seen only a few times. The chain is built from TRBV4-1 and TRBJ1-6; D possibly corresponds to TRBD1 (6 bases). The CDR3 consists of 17 residues. Germline assignment: CDR1 MGHRA and CDR2 YSYEKL. V lost 3 bases and J lost 4, with 16 bases in between. CDR3 nucleotide sequence: TGCGCCAGCAGCCAGGTGGACAGACGTCTTTATAATTCACCCCTCCACTTT. Its protein product is CASSQVDRRLYNSPLHF.

V and J are TRBV11-1 and TRBJ2-1; no reliable D call. The germline V and J ends were trimmed by 8 bases and 5 bases, with 4 bases remaining between them. This CDR3 is built from 10 residues. The germline gives CDR1 SGHAT, CDR2 FQDESV (reference sequence). As DNA, the CDR3 is TGTGCCAGCTTAGACAATGAGCAGTTCTTC. Translating gives CASLDNEQFF.

With respect to this clonotype: Compared with germline, one end of the junction differs, possibly owing to a read error. This chain connects TRBV20-1 to TRBJ1-5; D not resolved. The germline V gene encodes CDR1 DFQATT and CDR2 SNEGSKA (reference sequence). The CDR3 covers 14 residues. CDR3 sequence (DNA): TGCAGTGCTAATTCCGGGAATAGCAATCAGCCCCGGCATTTT. Amino acid sequence: CSANSGNSNQPRHF.

In regard to this clonotype: Sequence at one end of the junction differs from germline and may be a read error. The chain uses TRBV12-3 or TRBV12-4 and TRBJ1-1, with TRBD1 matching 7 bases. This CDR3 is 16 amino acids long. CDR3 in amino acids: CVSSPPTGRRRTETFF. CDR3 nucleotide sequence: TGTGTCAGCAGCCCTCCGACAGGGCGCAGGCGAACTGAAACTTTCTTT.